The 13 T cell receptor beta chains below were found in one sample sequenced in a study of human T cells and chemical hapten exposure. TCRdb re-analysed the RACE reads in MiXCR, keeping a single row per CDR3 protein. Of 60,000 to 75,000 distinct CDR3 sequences in the sample, around 6.6% were seen once. Specified time point: pre-sensitization, week 0. Treatment given: therapeutic diphenylcyclopropenone sensitization with weekly scalp DPC. The material sequenced was whole blood, taken in connection with sensitization to the hapten diphenylcyclopropenone (DPC). These receptors originate from a woman in her twenties or thirties with alopecia areata. Some clones in this sample may be carry-over from other donors' samples.

This clonotype was seen ten or more times. This chain links TRBV6-1 with TRBJ2-3; 8 bases are shared with TRBD2. CDR3 length: 13 amino acids. V was clipped by 5 bases and J by 8 bases; unmatched bases: 6. CDR1 and CDR2 (germline): MNHNS, SASEGT. The CDR3 region is CASSFPGGVTQYF. The CDR3 nucleotides read TGTGCCAGCAGTTTCCCGGGGGGGGTTACGCAGTATTTT.

Many counts were recorded for this clonotype. The chain carries TRBV18 and TRBJ1-5; maybe TRBD1 (5 bases). This CDR3 spans 15 amino acids. The V gene lost 0 bases and the J gene lost 5 bases, with 11 bases spanning the gap. The V gene's germline CDR1 is KGHSH and CDR2 LQKENI. CDR3 bases: TGTGCCAGCTCACCACCAGGGGCGTCAGATCAGCCCCAGCATTTT. Its translation is CASSPPGASDQPQHF.

This clonotype was recorded many times. This chain links TRBV7-9 with TRBJ1-2, with D possibly being TRBD1 (5 bases). The V gene lost 4 bases and the J gene lost 8 bases, with 14 bases spanning the gap. This CDR3 has 13 amino acids. Germline values: CDR1 SEHNR, CDR2 FQNEAQ (reference sequence). DNA for the CDR3: TGTGCCAGCAGCTCTAGGGCGGGGGACGGCTACACCTTC. Its protein is CASSSRAGDGYTF.

In its sample, this clonotype was seen many times. The gene calls are TRBV7-9 and TRBJ2-2, with D tentatively TRBD1 or TRBD2 (6 bases each). Germline V gene sequence: CDR1 SEHNR, CDR2 FQNEAQ (reference sequence). Trimming removed 5 bases at V and 1 base at J, with 14 bases between. This CDR3 is 16 amino acids long. The CDR3 here is CASSGGGHWNTGELFF. CDR3 sequence (DNA): TGTGCCAGCAGCGGAGGGGGACACTGGAACACCGGGGAGCTGTTTTTT.

This clonotype was picked up many times. The chain joins TRBV7-2 to TRBJ1-5, with D uncertain. This CDR3 contains 12 residues. Trimming removed 3 bases from V and 6 bases from J, with 6 bases in between. CDR1 and CDR2 from the germline V gene are SGHTA and FQGNSA. As DNA, the CDR3 is TGTGCCAGCAGCTTCTCGGGTCAGCCCCAGCATTTT. Residues: CASSFSGQPQHF.

This clonotype showed up many times. The chain employs TRBV2 and TRBJ2-6; no firm D call. The CDR3 runs 13 residues. Germline V gene lookup returns CDR1 SNHLY and CDR2 FYNNEI. Trimming shortened V by 4 bases and J by 5 bases, and 6 bases separated the two germline ends. The CDR3 coding sequence is TGTGCCAGCAGTGGGGGTAGGGCCAACGTCCTGACTTTC. It specifies CASSGGRANVLTF. Based on the CDR3 plus reference TRBV2 and TRBJ2-6, the full variable domain is EPEVTQTPSHQVTQMGQEVILRCVPISNHLYFYWYRQILGQKVEFLVSFYNNEISEKSEIFDDQFSVERPDGSNFTLKIRSTKLEDSAMYFCASSGGRANVLTFGAGSRLTVL.

This clonotype was recorded at least ten times. The rearrangement uses TRBV2 and TRBJ2-2; D may match TRBD1 or TRBD2 (5 bases each). Trimming left V 6 bases short and J 5 bases short, with 16 bases between. Germline loops: CDR1 SNHLY, CDR2 FYNNEI. This CDR3 is 15 amino acids long. The DNA for the CDR3 is TGTGCCAGCAGCGCCTGGGACGGAGGAACCGGGGAGCTGTTTTTT. Protein product: CASSAWDGGTGELFF.

This clonotype was seen repeatedly, ten times or more. The genes are TRBV3-1 and TRBJ1-2; TRBD1 matches at 8 bases. V lost 3 bases to trimming and J lost 8 bases; unmatched junction nucleotides: 8. In germline, CDR1 is LGHDT, CDR2 YNNKEL (reference sequence). The length of the CDR3 is 14 residues. The CDR3 nucleotides read TGTGCCAGCAGCCAGCCCACGGCAGGGGGCGGCTACACCTTC. Translation gives CASSQPTAGGGYTF.

This clonotype was detected ten times or more. This chain connects TRBV11-2 to TRBJ1-6; 7 positions agree with TRBD1. V was clipped by 5 bases and J by 7 bases; unmatched bases: 14. The CDR3 sequence is 17 residues long. Per the germline V gene, CDR1 is SGHAT and CDR2 is FQNNGV. Here the CDR3 DNA reads TGTGCCAGCAGCGGTCGACAGGGACCTCGTCCCAATTCACCCCTCCACTTT. Protein sequence: CASSGRQGPRPNSPLHF.

This clonotype was detected only a few times. The chain couples TRBV13 to TRBJ1-1, with 10 positions matching TRBD1. The CDR3 contains 17 residues. The germline CDR1 and CDR2 sequences are PRHDT and FYEKMQ (reference sequence). V lost 5 bases to trimming and J lost 0 bases; unmatched junction nucleotides: 9. As DNA, the CDR3 is TGTGCCAGCAGCGGGAGGACAGGGGGGACCTTGAACACTGAAGCTTTCTTT. This sequence encodes CASSGRTGGTLNTEAFF.

This clonotype was seen a few times. This chain links TRBV29-1 with TRBJ1-3; D remains ambiguous. This CDR3 is built from 13 residues. Germline CDR1 reads SQVTM; CDR2 reads ANQGSEA. The V and J ends lost 6 bases and 0 bases respectively, with 9 bases between them. The DNA for the CDR3 is TGCAGCGTGACCGGGTACTCTGGAAACACCATATATTTT. It translates to CSVTGYSGNTIYF.

V gene TRBV6-1 combines with J gene TRBJ1-5; D ambiguous. The V end was cut by 0 bases, the J end by 2 bases, with 8 bases between. This CDR3 has 15 residues. Germline lookup yields CDR1 MNHNS and CDR2 SASEGT. CDR3 bases: TGTGCCAGCAGTGAAGCGCAGATTGGCAATCAGCCCCAGCATTTT. It is translated as CASSEAQIGNQPQHF.

This clonotype was recorded many times. The chain links TRBV20-1 to TRBJ1-5; TRBD1 matches 8 bases. The CDR3 extends over 15 amino acids. V gave up 4 bases and J gave up 4 bases; unmatched junction bases: 9. From germline, CDR1 is DFQATT and CDR2 SNEGSKA (reference sequence). DNA of the CDR3: TGCAGTGCTACCCCCCGGACAGGGAGTAATCAGCCCCAGCATTTT. This translates into CSATPRTGSNQPQHF.